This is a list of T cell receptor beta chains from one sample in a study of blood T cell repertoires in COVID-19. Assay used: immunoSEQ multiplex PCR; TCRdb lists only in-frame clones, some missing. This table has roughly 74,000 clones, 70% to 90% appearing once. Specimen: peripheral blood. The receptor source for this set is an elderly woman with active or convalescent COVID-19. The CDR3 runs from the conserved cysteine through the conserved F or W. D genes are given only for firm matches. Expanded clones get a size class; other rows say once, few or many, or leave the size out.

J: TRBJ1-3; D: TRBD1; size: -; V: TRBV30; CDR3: CAWSRPGGRRNTIYF; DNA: TGTGCCTGGAGCCGTCCAGGGGGCAGGAGAAACACCATATATTTT
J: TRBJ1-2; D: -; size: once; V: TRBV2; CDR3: CASTLSYGYTF; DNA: TGTGCCAGCACCCTTAGCTATGGCTACACCTTC
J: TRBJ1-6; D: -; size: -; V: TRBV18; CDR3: CASSPPGHSGPLHF; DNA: TGTGCCAGCTCACCCCCGGGCCACTCAGGGCCCCTCCACTTT
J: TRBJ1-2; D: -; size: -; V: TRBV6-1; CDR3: CASSEVPGSLYGYTF; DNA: TGTGCCAGCAGTGAAGTCCCAGGAAGCCTCTATGGCTACACCTTC
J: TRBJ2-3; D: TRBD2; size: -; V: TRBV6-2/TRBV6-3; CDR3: CASSTGLAGGRTDTQYF; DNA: TGTGCCAGCAGTACGGGACTAGCGGGCGGTAGAACAGATACGCAGTATTTT
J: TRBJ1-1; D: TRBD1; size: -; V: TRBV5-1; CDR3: CASSRGDRANTEAFF; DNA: TGCGCCAGCAGCAGAGGGGACAGGGCGAACACTGAAGCTTTCTTT
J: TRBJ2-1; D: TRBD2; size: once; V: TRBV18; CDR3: CASLGSGSGEQFF; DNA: TGTGCCAGCTTAGGTAGCGGGAGCGGTGAGCAGTTCTTC
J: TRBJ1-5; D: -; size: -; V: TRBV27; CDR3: CASSLSGHGARSNQPQHF; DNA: TGTGCCAGCAGTTTATCGGGCCATGGGGCTAGAAGCAATCAGCCCCAGCATTTT
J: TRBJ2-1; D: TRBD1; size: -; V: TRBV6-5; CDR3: CASSYGRGLYNEQFF; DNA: TGTGCCAGCAGTTACGGCAGGGGGCTCTACAATGAGCAGTTCTTC
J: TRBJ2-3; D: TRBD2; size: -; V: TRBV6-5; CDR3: CASSPAGGSTDTQYF; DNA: TGTGCCAGCAGTCCGGCGGGGGGAAGCACAGATACGCAGTATTTT
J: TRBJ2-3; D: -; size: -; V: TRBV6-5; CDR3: CASRPSGLDTQYF; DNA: TGTGCCAGCAGACCCTCGGGTCTCGATACGCAGTATTTT
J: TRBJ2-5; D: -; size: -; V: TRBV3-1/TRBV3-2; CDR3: CASSQDPGRGETQYF; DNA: TGTGCCAGCAGCCAAGATCCTGGGCGGGGAGAGACCCAGTACTTC
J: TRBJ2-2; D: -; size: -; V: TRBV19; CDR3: CASSSGRTGELFF; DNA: TGTGCCAGTAGTTCAGGGAGGACCGGGGAGCTGTTTTTT
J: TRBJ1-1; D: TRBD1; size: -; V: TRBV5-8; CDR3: CASSLATGILNTEAFF; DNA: TGTGCCAGCAGCTTGGCGACAGGGATTCTGAACACTGAAGCTTTCTTT
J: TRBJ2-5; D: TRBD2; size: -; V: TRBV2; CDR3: CASSENSGTSGGAIKEETQYF; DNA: TGTGCCAGCAGTGAAAACTCGGGAACTAGCGGGGGGGCCATTAAAGAAGAGACCCAGTACTTC
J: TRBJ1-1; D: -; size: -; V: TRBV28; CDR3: CASSFRLGEVEAFF; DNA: TGTGCCAGCAGTTTTAGGCTGGGAGAAGTTGAAGCTTTCTTT
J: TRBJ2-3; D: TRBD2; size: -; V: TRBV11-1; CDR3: CASSSTSGGDTQYF; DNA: TGTGCCAGCAGCTCGACTAGCGGCGGAGATACGCAGTATTTT
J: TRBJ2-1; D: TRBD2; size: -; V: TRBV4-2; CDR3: CASSHQGLAGGGSYNEQFF; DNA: TGTGCCAGCAGCCACCAGGGACTAGCGGGAGGTGGCTCCTACAATGAGCAGTTCTTC
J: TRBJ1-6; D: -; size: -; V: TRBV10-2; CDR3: CASEGDPRGNSPLHF; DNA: TGCGCCAGCGAAGGCGACCCCCGAGGAAATTCACCCCTCCACTTT
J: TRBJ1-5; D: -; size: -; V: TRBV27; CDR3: CASSFSRETQPQHF; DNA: TGTGCCAGCAGTTTCAGCCGGGAGACTCAGCCCCAGCATTTT
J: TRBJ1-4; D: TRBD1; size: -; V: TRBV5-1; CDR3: CASSHDRGSGEKLFF; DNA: TGCGCCAGCAGCCACGACAGGGGGAGCGGGGAAAAACTGTTTTTT
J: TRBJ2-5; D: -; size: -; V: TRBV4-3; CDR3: CATSRQLQETQYF; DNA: TGCGCCACCTCGCGACAGCTCCAAGAGACCCAGTACTTC
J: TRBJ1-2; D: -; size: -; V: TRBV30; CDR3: CAWSVGRDYGYTF; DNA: TGTGCCTGGAGCGTCGGCAGGGACTATGGCTACACCTTC
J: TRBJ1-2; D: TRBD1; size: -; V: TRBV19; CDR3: CASSSRTGDYGYTF; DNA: TGTGCCAGTAGTTCCCGGACAGGAGACTATGGCTACACCTTC
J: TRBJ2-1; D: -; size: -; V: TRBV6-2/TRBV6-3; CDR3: CASSSYGGGSNEQFF; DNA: TGTGCCAGCAGTTCATACGGAGGCGGCTCCAATGAGCAGTTCTTC
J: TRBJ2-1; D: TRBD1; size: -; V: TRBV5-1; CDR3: CASSPGQGTYNEQFF; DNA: TGCGCCAGCAGCCCGGGACAGGGCACCTACAATGAGCAGTTCTTC
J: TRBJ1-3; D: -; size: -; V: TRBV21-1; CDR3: CASSHPSEPSGNTIYF; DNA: TGTGCCAGCAGCCACCCAAGCGAGCCCTCTGGAAACACCATATATTTT
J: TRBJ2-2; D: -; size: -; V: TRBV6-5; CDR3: CASSLTDAAPGELFF; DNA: TGTGCCAGCAGCCTGACAGATGCCGCACCGGGGGAGCTGTTTTTT
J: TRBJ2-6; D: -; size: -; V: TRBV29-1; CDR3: CSVESGQIRSGANVLTF; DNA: TGCAGCGTTGAGTCTGGACAGATTCGCTCTGGGGCCAACGTCCTGACTTTC
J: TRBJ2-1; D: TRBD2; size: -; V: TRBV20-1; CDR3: CSASGLAGGYNEQFF; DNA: TGCAGTGCTAGTGGACTAGCGGGGGGCTACAATGAGCAGTTCTTC
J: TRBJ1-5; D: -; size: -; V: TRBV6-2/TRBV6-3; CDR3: CASSWRDRYYNQPQHF; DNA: TGTGCCAGCAGTTGGCGGGACCGGTACTACAATCAGCCCCAGCATTTT
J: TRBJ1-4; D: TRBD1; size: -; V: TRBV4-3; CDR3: CASSPTGGSEKLFF; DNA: TGCGCCAGCAGCCCGACAGGGGGCAGTGAAAAACTGTTTTTT
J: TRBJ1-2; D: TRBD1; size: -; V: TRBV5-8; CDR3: CASSPRGLAGYTF; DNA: TGTGCCAGCAGTCCCAGGGGGCTCGCTGGCTACACCTTC
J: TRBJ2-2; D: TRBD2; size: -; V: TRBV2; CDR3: CASTGSAGAGGELFF; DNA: TGTGCCAGCACAGGCTCAGCGGGGGCGGGCGGGGAGCTGTTTTTT
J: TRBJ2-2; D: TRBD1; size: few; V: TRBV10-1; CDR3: CASIPSRDRMNTGELFF; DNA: TGCGCCAGCATCCCGAGCAGGGACAGGATGAACACCGGGGAGCTGTTTTTT
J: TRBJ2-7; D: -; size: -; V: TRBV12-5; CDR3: CASGGGGVYEQYF; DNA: TGTGCTAGTGGCGGCGGCGGAGTCTACGAGCAGTACTTC
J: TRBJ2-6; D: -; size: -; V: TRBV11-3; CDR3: CASSPSASGANVLTF; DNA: TGTGCCAGCAGCCCTAGCGCTTCTGGGGCCAACGTCCTGACTTTC
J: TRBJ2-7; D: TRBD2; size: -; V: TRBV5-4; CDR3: CASSLELAGSYEQYF; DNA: TGTGCCAGCAGCTTGGAACTAGCGGGCTCCTACGAGCAGTACTTC
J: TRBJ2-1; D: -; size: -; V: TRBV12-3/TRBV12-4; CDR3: CASSFRLFNEQFF; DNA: TGTGCCAGCAGTTTCCGTCTCTTCAATGAGCAGTTCTTC
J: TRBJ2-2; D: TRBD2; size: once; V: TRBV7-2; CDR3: CASSLAGGPSGELFF; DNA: TGTGCCAGCAGTTTAGCGGGAGGGCCCAGCGGGGAGCTGTTTTTT
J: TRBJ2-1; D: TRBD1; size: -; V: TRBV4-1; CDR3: CASSQVPAGTGLNEQFF; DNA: TGCGCCAGCAGCCAAGTCCCGGCCGGGACAGGTCTCAATGAGCAGTTCTTC
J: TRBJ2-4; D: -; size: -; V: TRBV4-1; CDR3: CASSGAGFLAKNIQYF; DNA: TGCGCCAGCAGCGGGGCAGGGTTTCTAGCCAAAAACATTCAGTACTTC
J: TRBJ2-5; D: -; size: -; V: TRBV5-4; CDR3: CASSLQRTQETQYF; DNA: TGTGCCAGCAGCTTGCAGCGGACGCAAGAGACCCAGTACTTC
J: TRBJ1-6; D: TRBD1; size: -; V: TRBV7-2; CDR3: CASSLTGAYNSPLHF; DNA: TGTGCCAGCAGCTTAACAGGGGCCTATAATTCACCCCTCCACTTT
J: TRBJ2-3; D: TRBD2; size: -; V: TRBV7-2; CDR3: CASNRLAGADTQYF; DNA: TGTGCCAGCAACCGACTAGCGGGAGCAGATACGCAGTATTTT
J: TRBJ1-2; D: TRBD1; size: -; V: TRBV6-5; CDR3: CASSYGTGDEYGYTF; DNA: TGTGCCAGCAGTTACGGGACAGGGGACGAATATGGCTACACCTTC
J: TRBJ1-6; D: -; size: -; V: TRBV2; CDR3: CASSGRRENSPLHF; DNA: TGTGCCAGCAGTGGGAGGAGGGAAAATTCACCCCTCCACTTT
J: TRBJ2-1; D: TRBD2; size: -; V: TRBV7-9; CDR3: CASSLGGASGINEQFF; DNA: TGTGCCAGCAGCTTAGGAGGTGCTAGCGGGATCAATGAGCAGTTCTTC
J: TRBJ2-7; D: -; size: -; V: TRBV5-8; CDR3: CASSSWTVSYEQYF; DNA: TGTGCCAGCAGCTCTTGGACTGTCTCCTACGAGCAGTACTTC
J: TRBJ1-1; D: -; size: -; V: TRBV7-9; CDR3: CASSLQGGVNTEAFF; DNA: TGTGCCAGCAGCCTTCAGGGAGGAGTGAACACTGAAGCTTTCTTT
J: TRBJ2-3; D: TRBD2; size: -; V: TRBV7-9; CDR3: CASSFLAGGLADTQYF; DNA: TGTGCCAGCAGCTTTCTGGCGGGGGGGCTTGCAGATACGCAGTATTTT
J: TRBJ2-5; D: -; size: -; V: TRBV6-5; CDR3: CASGGQALRGTQYF; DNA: TGTGCCAGCGGAGGTCAGGCGCTCCGGGGGACCCAGTACTTC
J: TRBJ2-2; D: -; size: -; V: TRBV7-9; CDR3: CASNTGGPGELFF; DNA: TGTGCCAGCAACACGGGGGGCCCCGGGGAGCTGTTTTTT
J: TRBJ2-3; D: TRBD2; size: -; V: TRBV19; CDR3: CASSYGTSGTTSTDTQYF; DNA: TGTGCCAGTAGTTACGGGACTAGCGGGACCACTAGCACAGATACGCAGTATTTT
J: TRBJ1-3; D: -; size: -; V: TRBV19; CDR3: CASSLGAGTAGNTIYF; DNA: TGTGCCAGTAGTCTGGGGGCAGGTACGGCTGGAAACACCATATATTTT
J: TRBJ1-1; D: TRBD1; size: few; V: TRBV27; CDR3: CASNYVDRRLPHLLNTEAFF; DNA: TGTGCCAGCAACTACGTGGACAGGAGGCTTCCCCACTTACTCAACACTGAAGCTTTCTTT
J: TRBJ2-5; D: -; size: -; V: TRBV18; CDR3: CASSPRAGETQYF; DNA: TGTGCCAGCTCACCAAGGGCAGGGGAGACCCAGTACTTC
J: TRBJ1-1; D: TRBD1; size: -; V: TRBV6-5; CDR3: CASSPDRGSTEAFF; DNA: TGTGCCAGCAGTCCCGACAGGGGGTCCACTGAAGCTTTCTTT
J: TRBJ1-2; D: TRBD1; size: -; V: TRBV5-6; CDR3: CASRLDRFYGYTF; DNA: TGTGCCAGCAGGTTGGACAGGTTCTATGGCTACACCTTC
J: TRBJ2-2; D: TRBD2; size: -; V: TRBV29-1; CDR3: CSVVPGLATTGELFF; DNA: TGCAGCGTCGTTCCGGGACTAGCGACGACCGGGGAGCTGTTTTTT